This T cell receptor beta chain emerged from a study of blood T cell repertoires in COVID-19. Study in general: Both acute and convalescent COVID-19 samples were obtained from the United States, Italy and Spain. The analysed material was cDNA or gDNA that came from T cells, B-cell-depleted T cells, or PBMCs.

Authors' data handling: Nucleated cell number was recorded as an estimate derived from reference gene primer amplification. Generated by immunoSEQ multiplex PCR, the TCRdb table keeps only in-frame clones and is missing some. V, J and clone size are taken as reported in that table, and D and trimming were inferred from the DNA itself. The sample consists of over 20,000 clones, about 83% of them appearing once. Germline V gene data show CDR1 as SGHNT and CDR2 as YYREEE (reference sequence). The CDR3 consists of 13 residues. V lost 4 bases, J lost 6 bases, and 10 bases lay in between. This clone was detected only a few times.

The clonotype was recovered from a man aged 70 or older with acute or convalescent COVID-19. V gene TRBV5-4 combines with J gene TRBJ1-4; tentatively, D is TRBD1 (5 bases). The material sequenced was peripheral blood. The CDR3 protein is CASSTDIDEKLFF. CDR3 coding DNA: TGTGCCAGCAGCACGGACATCGATGAAAAACTGTTTTTT.